The 16 T cell receptor beta chains below all came from one sample that was sequenced in a study of shared clonotypes between healthy human individuals (dated by TCRdb to between 2020 and 2021). Library prep was done by the immunoSEQ multiplex PCR assay. What TCRdb holds here is the immuneACCESS table cut down to in-frame rearrangements. Part of the clones is not present; checked against another copy, under half of the missing clones reflect an unresolved V gene, and the others are unexplained. The sample has about 980,000 clones on record, 70% to 85% of them singletons. The ten largest clones represent nearly 1.5% of the sample. What was sequenced was memory CD4+ T cells sorted from blood. This specimen's cell subset or site label, per the study, means: CD45RA-negative fraction. The receptors here all came from a man between 18 and 35 years old in good health.

The V call is TRBV19, the J call TRBJ2-1; the match to TRBD2 covers 8 bases. J gave up 4 bases and V 2 bases, and 4 bases lay outside the gene matches. Germline V CDR1 and CDR2: LNHDA, SQIVND (reference sequence). The CDR3 runs 15 residues. The chain's CDR3 is CASSIITSGYNEQFF. CDR3 nucleotides: TGTGCCAGTAGTATAATCACTAGCGGATACAATGAGCAGTTCTTC.

The rearrangement joins TRBV5-1 to TRBJ1-1; 8 nucleotides agree with TRBD1. Trimming cost V 4 bases and J 4 bases; bases outside gene matches: 12. There are 16 residues in the CDR3. Germline V lookup: CDR1 SGHRS, CDR2 YFSETQ. The CDR3, as DNA: TGCGCCAGCAGCACCGGACAGGGAGGGAGGTTCACTGAAGCTTTCTTT. It codes for CASSTGQGGRFTEAFF.

This chain uses TRBV19 with TRBJ2-1; D may be TRBD2 (5 bases). The CDR3 totals 14 residues. Trimming cost V 5 bases and J 1 base, with 9 bases left between them. Per germline, CDR1 LNHDA and CDR2 SQIVND (reference sequence). The DNA for the CDR3 is TGTGCCAGTAGTCGGGATCTATCCTACAATGAGCAGTTCTTC. Translated, it gives CASSRDLSYNEQFF.

This chain links TRBV12-5 with TRBJ2-7; D is ambiguous. V gave up 2 bases and J gave up 2 bases, with 10 bases separating them. Per germline, CDR1 LGHNT and CDR2 FRNRAP. The CDR3 consists of 14 residues. CDR3 nucleotide sequence: TGTGCTAGTGGTTTGCCCGCTTATGCCTACGAGCAGTACTTC. This translates into CASGLPAYAYEQYF. Full variable domain (remainder filled in from reference TRBV12-5 and TRBJ2-7): DARVTQTPRHKVTEMGQEVTMRCQPILGHNTVFWYRQTMMQGLELLAYFRNRAPLDDSGMPKDRFSAEMPDATLATLKIQPSEPRDSAVYFCASGLPAYAYEQYFGPGTRLTVT.

The V call is TRBV2, the J call TRBJ1-5, with D perhaps matching TRBD1 (6 bases). The CDR3 is 17 residues long. Between the trimmed V and J ends, which lost 6 bases and 1 base, there was a span of 19 bases. Germline V gives CDR1 SNHLY, CDR2 FYNNEI. CDR3 residues: CASSDLGGGASNQPQHF. In DNA, the CDR3 is TGTGCCAGCAGCGACTTGGGGGGGGGCGCGAGCAATCAGCCCCAGCATTTT.

There are many counts of this clone. The same CDR3 arises from other DNA sequences in this sample as well. The chain has TRBV9 and TRBJ2-7; 11 bases map to TRBD2. Germline assignment: CDR1 SGDLS and CDR2 YYNGEE. V lost 0 bases to trimming and J lost 4 bases; unmatched junction nucleotides: 0. This CDR3 is 14 amino acids long. This CDR3 reads CASSVGTSGYEQYF. The DNA for the CDR3 is TGTGCCAGCAGCGTAGGGACTAGCGGGTACGAGCAGTACTTC.

This sequence joins TRBV10-3 and TRBJ1-3; 8 bases line up with TRBD1. CDR3 length equals 15 residues. The V segment lost 6 bases and the J segment 1 base; nucleotides outside the gene matches: 5. In germline, CDR1 is ENHRY, CDR2 SYGVKD. The CDR3 is CAISGQGTSGNTIYF. Here the CDR3 DNA reads TGTGCCATCAGCGGACAGGGCACTTCTGGAAACACCATATATTTT.

The chain recombines TRBV6-1 with TRBJ2-3; 7 bases agree with TRBD2. Germline V gene data show CDR1 as MNHNS and CDR2 as SASEGT. The length of the CDR3 is 16 residues. V gave up 4 bases and J gave up 4 bases; unmatched junction bases: 11. CDR3 amino acids: CASSGWREYGSDTQYF. The DNA of the CDR3 is TGTGCCAGCAGTGGGTGGCGGGAGTATGGCTCAGATACGCAGTATTTT.

The chain links TRBV19 to TRBJ2-2, with 8 positions matching TRBD2. Germline CDR1 is LNHDA and CDR2 is SQIVND (reference sequence). Unmatched junction bases numbered 8, after V lost 5 bases and J lost 3 bases. This CDR3 contains 16 residues. The CDR3 coding sequence is TGTGCCAGTAGTGGCGGTAGCGGGACTTACACCGGGGAGCTGTTTTTT. Encoded protein: CASSGGSGTYTGELFF.

About this clone: The junction differs from germline at one of its ends, possibly a read error. The chain carries TRBV6-1 and TRBJ1-5; tentative D call: TRBD1 (6 bases). Germline CDR1 MNHNS, CDR2 SASEGT. This CDR3 is built from 12 residues. CDR3: CASSEGGLNSDF. CDR3 nucleotides: TGTGCCAGCAGTGAGGGGGGGCTTAATTCGGATTTT.

This chain joins TRBV4-3 and TRBJ1-6, with a possible D match to TRBD1 (6 bases). The germline V gene encodes CDR1 LGHNA and CDR2 YSLEER. The CDR3 has 17 residues. With 0 bases removed from V and 10 bases from J, the gap between germline ends came to 19 bases. CDR3 region: CASSQDGGAALQSPLHF. CDR3 coding DNA: TGCGCCAGCAGCCAAGATGGGGGGGCAGCACTACAGTCACCCCTCCACTTT.

Comments on this clone: Within the sample, other DNA sequences also encode this same CDR3. V gene TRBV9 combines with J gene TRBJ1-2; perhaps TRBD1 as D (5 bases). Looked up from germline, CDR1 is SGDLS and CDR2 is YYNGEE. This CDR3 has 13 residues. V gave up 0 bases and J gave up 6 bases, with 9 bases separating them. CDR3 DNA: TGTGCCAGCAGCGTAGGGCAGGGACATGGCTACACCTTC. It yields the protein CASSVGQGHGYTF. Variable domain in full (rest from reference TRBV9 and TRBJ1-2): DSGVTQTPKHLITATGQRVTLRCSPRSGDLSVYWYQQSLDQGLQFLIQYYNGEERAKGNILERFSAQQFPDLHSELNLSSLELGDSALYFCASSVGQGHGYTFGSGTRLTVV.

The chain has TRBV5-1 and TRBJ1-4; 7 bases line up with TRBD1. This CDR3 has 15 amino acids. V gave up 3 bases and J gave up 3 bases; unmatched junction bases: 5. Per the germline V gene, CDR1 is SGHRS and CDR2 is YFSETQ. The CDR3 sequence: CASSWIGTANEKLFF. CDR3 DNA sequence: TGCGCCAGCAGCTGGATCGGGACAGCTAATGAAAAACTGTTTTTT.

The gene calls are TRBV13 and TRBJ2-7; TRBD2 agrees at 7 bases. The CDR3 spans 14 residues. Trimming at V came to 6 bases and at J to 0 bases, leaving 5 bases not matched to a gene. Germline V lookup: CDR1 PRHDT, CDR2 FYEKMQ (reference sequence). The CDR3 loop reads CASRRSGDSYEQYF. For the CDR3, the DNA is TGTGCCAGCAGACGAAGCGGGGACTCCTACGAGCAGTACTTC.

For the CDR3, the DNA is TGTGCCAGCAGCTTTGGGGGACAGGGAGACTACGAGCAGTACTTC. Translation gives CASSFGGQGDYEQYF. The V call is TRBV11-2, the J call TRBJ2-7; TRBD1 matches 9 bases. Germline trimming cut 3 bases from V and 3 bases from J; bases unmatched to any gene: 6. Germline V gene sequence: CDR1 SGHAT, CDR2 FQNNGV. The CDR3 consists of 15 residues.

The chain combines TRBV10-3 with TRBJ2-3; the match to TRBD2 covers 14 bases. CDR3 length: 19 residues. The V gene's germline CDR1 is ENHRY and CDR2 SYGVKD. V gave up 6 bases and J gave up 4 bases; unmatched junction bases: 15. CDR3 loop: CAISGKPGLAGVGPDTQYF. In DNA form, the CDR3 reads TGTGCCATCAGCGGGAAGCCGGGACTAGCGGGAGTGGGTCCAGATACGCAGTATTTT.